This T cell receptor (beta chain) was identified in a study of cytomegalovirus exposure and HLA in healthy donors. The PCR was carried out with 60 Vbeta primers and 13 Jbeta primers. Assay: immunoSEQ multiplex PCR; the TCRdb copy retains only in-frame clones and omits some. The sample yields some 200,000 clones, 79% seen once. V was clipped by 6 bases and J by 4 bases, with 6 bases between them. Germline CDR1 and CDR2: SNHLY and FYNNEI. The CDR3 length is 12 residues. General study points: The investigators catalogued 150 to 200 TCR beta chains as cytomegalovirus-associated.

This clone was observed a handful of times. Its matching antigen is unknown. The V and J genes are TRBV2 and TRBJ1-4, with D hard to call. The TCR originated in a woman aged 45-65 years in good health and CMV-seronegative. The material sequenced was PBMCs. DNA for the CDR3: TGTGCCAGCAGCGGGATTAATGAAAAACTGTTTTTT. Protein sequence: CASSGINEKLFF.